The 12 T cell receptor beta chains listed next were all sequenced from one sample in a study of shared clonotypes between healthy human individuals. Assay used: immunoSEQ multiplex PCR; TCRdb lists only in-frame clones, some missing. Counted here are about 1.1 million clones, 70% to 80% occurring once; the ten biggest clones make up 0.7% to 0.95%. Source material: memory CD4+ T cells from PBMCs. Documented subset: CD45RA-negative fraction. The receptor source for this set is a man aged 18 to 29 in good health. Some clones in this sample may be carry-over from other donors' samples.

The rearrangement links TRBV19 to TRBJ1-4; no definite D call. The V gene lost 3 bases and the J gene lost 3 bases, with 14 bases spanning the gap. This CDR3 contains 16 residues. Germline CDR1 is LNHDA and CDR2 is SQIVND (reference sequence). The CDR3 loop reads CASSMRPRASNEKLFF. DNA of the CDR3: TGTGCCAGTAGTATGAGACCGAGGGCGTCTAATGAAAAACTGTTTTTT.

The chain combines TRBV27 with TRBJ2-7, with D perhaps matching TRBD1 or TRBD2 (5 bases each). The CDR3 consists of 14 residues. The V and J ends lost 1 base and 4 bases respectively, with 11 bases between them. The germline CDR1 and CDR2 sequences are MNHEY and SMNVEV (reference sequence). CDR3 sequence (DNA): TGTGCCAGCAGTTTATTGAGGGGTACTTACGAGCAGTACTTC. This gives the protein CASSLLRGTYEQYF.

This clone was picked up a small number of times. The chain uses TRBV7-8 and TRBJ2-1; D is undetermined. Germline V gene data show CDR1 as SGHVS and CDR2 as FQNEAQ. The CDR3 spans 15 residues. Between the trimmed V and J ends, which lost 6 bases and 2 bases, there was a span of 14 bases. The CDR3 sequence is CASRARRAAYNEQFF. The DNA of the CDR3 is TGTGCCAGCAGAGCCCGCCGGGCTGCCTACAATGAGCAGTTCTTC.

This clone appeared a few times. This chain connects TRBV11-3 to TRBJ2-3; 13 bases are a match to TRBD2. This CDR3 comprises 16 residues. J lost 4 bases, V lost 3 bases, and 4 bases had no gene match. Germline V gene sequence: CDR1 SGHNT, CDR2 YENEEA. The CDR3 coding sequence is TGTGCCAGCAGCTTCACTACTAGCGGGAGGGCAGATACGCAGTATTTT. It codes for CASSFTTSGRADTQYF.

The CDR3 spells CSVEAGLRHYNEQFF. The CDR3 bases are TGCAGCGTTGAGGCGGGACTTCGACACTACAATGAGCAGTTCTTC. This rearrangement joins TRBV29-1 to TRBJ2-1, with a possible D match to TRBD2 (6 bases). This CDR3 is built from 15 residues. Germline CDR1 SQVTM, CDR2 ANQGSEA. The V end was cut by 3 bases, the J end by 3 bases, with 15 bases between.

A word on this clone: This likely came from a read error, as a far larger clone is one base away. This chain uses TRBV5-4 with TRBJ2-1, with 9 nucleotides matching TRBD2. Germline values: CDR1 SGHNT, CDR2 YYREEE (reference sequence). The CDR3 has 18 amino acids. The CDR3 is CASSPSKAGGDAYNEQLF. The CDR3 DNA reads as TGTGCCAGCAGCCCCTCGAAGGCGGGAGGGGATGCATACAATGAGCAGCTCTTC.

The chain recombines TRBV5-1 with TRBJ2-7; D may correspond to TRBD1 or TRBD2 (6 bases each). CDR1 and CDR2 (germline): SGHRS, YFSETQ. Trimming pared 6 bases from V and 4 bases from J, leaving 11 bases between. The CDR3 is 12 residues long. CDR3: CASTRGGYEQYF. The DNA of the CDR3 is TGCGCCAGCACCCGAGGGGGGTACGAGCAGTACTTC. Full variable domain (outside the CDR3, taken from reference TRBV5-1 and TRBJ2-7): KAGVTQTPRYLIKTRGQQVTLSCSPISGHRSVSWYQQTPGQGLQFLFEYFSETQRNKGNFPGRFSGRQFSNSRSEMNVSTLELGDSALYLCASTRGGYEQYFGPGTRLTVT.

At least ten counts were recorded for this clone. Other DNA variants within this sample encode the same CDR3. This sequence joins TRBV11-2 and TRBJ1-3; D is undetermined. This CDR3 comprises 14 residues. Germline V CDR1 and CDR2: SGHAT, FQNNGV. V dropped 2 bases and J dropped 0 bases, with 5 bases sitting between them. The CDR3 loop is CASSLTNSGNTIYF. CDR3 in DNA: TGTGCCAGCAGCTTAACAAACTCTGGAAACACCATATATTTT.

At least ten counts were recorded for this clone. The same CDR3 also results from other DNA sequences found in this sample. This chain uses TRBV18 with TRBJ2-3; D not resolved. Trimming left V 3 bases short and J 0 bases short, with 10 bases between. The CDR3 has 15 residues. CDR1 is KGHSH and CDR2 is LQKENI in the germline V gene. CDR3 nucleotides: TGTGCCAGCTCACCTCAACGGGCGAGCACAGATACGCAGTATTTT. It encodes CASSPQRASTDTQYF.

The V and J genes are TRBV6-6 and TRBJ2-2; perhaps D is TRBD1 or TRBD2 (5 bases each). V was cut by 6 bases and J by 7 bases, with 15 bases left in between. Germline CDR1 is MNHNY and CDR2 is SVGAGI (reference sequence). The CDR3 totals 14 residues. The CDR3: CASRRGTLGGELFF. CDR3 nucleotide sequence: TGTGCCAGCAGACGTGGGACGTTGGGCGGGGAGCTGTTTTTT.

CDR3 DNA: TGTGCCTGGAGTGTACCGCATAGCACAGATACGCAGTATTTT. Its translation is CAWSVPHSTDTQYF. The chain recombines TRBV30 with TRBJ2-3; D ambiguous. Germline V lookup: CDR1 GTSNPN, CDR2 SVGIG (reference sequence). This CDR3 contains 14 residues. Trimming removed 0 bases from V and 0 bases from J, with 7 bases in between.

The V gene is TRBV5-1, the J gene TRBJ2-1; D not certain. There are 13 residues in the CDR3. The germline CDR1 and CDR2 sequences are SGHRS and YFSETQ. With 4 bases removed from V and 8 bases from J, the gap between germline ends came to 13 bases. In DNA, the CDR3 is TGCGCCAGCAGCCCACAACTCGGATATGAGCAGTTCTTC. Its protein product is CASSPQLGYEQFF.